This TCR beta chain derives from a study of shared clonotypes between healthy human individuals. About the research overall: Participating donors consisted of a couple of women and a few men aged 18 to 49.

Replicate PCRs for unsorted PBMC used roughly 300 ng DNA (around 30,000 T cell genomes). Measured with immunoSEQ multiplex PCR; TCRdb has only the in-frame clones, and not every one. The sample yields 400,000 to 600,000 clones, 70% to 80% seen once. Sequenced sample: PBMCs. This clonotype was obtained from a woman aged 40 to 50 in good health. Some clones in this sample may be carry-over from other donors' samples.

This CDR3 is CASSTTGGYGQETQYF. The DNA of the CDR3 is TGTGCCAGCAGCACGACAGGGGGCTATGGACAAGAGACCCAGTACTTC. The V gene is TRBV9, the J gene TRBJ2-5; 10 nucleotides match TRBD1. The CDR3 has 16 amino acids. With V trimmed by 4 bases and J by 2 bases, 8 bases remained unmatched. Germline CDR1 and CDR2: SGDLS and YYNGEE.